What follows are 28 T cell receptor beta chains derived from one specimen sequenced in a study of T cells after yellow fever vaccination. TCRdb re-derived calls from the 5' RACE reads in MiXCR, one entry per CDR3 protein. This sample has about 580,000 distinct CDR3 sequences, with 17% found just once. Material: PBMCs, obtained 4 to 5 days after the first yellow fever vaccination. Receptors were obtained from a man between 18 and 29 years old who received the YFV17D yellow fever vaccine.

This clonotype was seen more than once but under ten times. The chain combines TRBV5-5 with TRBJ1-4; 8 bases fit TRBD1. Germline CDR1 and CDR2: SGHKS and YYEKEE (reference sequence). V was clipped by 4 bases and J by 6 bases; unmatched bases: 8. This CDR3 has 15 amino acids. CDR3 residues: CASSPWTGRDEKLFF. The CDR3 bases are TGTGCCAGCAGCCCCTGGACAGGGAGGGATGAAAAACTGTTTTTT.

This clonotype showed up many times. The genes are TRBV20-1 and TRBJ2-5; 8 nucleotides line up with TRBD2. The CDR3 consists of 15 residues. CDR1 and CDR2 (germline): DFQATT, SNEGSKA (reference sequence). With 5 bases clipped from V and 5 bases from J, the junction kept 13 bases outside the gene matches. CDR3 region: CSAPRGSGVRETQYF. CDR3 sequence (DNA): TGCAGTGCTCCCCGTGGTAGCGGGGTAAGGGAGACCCAGTACTTC.

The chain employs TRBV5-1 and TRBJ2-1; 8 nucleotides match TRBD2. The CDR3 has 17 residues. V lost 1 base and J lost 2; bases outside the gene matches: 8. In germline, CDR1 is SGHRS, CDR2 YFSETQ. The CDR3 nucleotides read TGCGCCAGCAGCTTGCCGGGACTAGTGGGTCCCTACAATGAGCAGTTCTTC. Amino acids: CASSLPGLVGPYNEQFF.

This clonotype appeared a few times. The CDR3 nucleotides are TGTGCCAGCAGTACGACTGGCCGACCCCTCCACTTT. Residues: CASSTTGRPLHF. V gene TRBV3-1 combines with J gene TRBJ1-6; D gene unclear. V was trimmed by 6 bases and J by 12 bases, leaving 12 bases between them. CDR3 size: 12 residues. CDR1 LGHDT and CDR2 YNNKEL come from the germline V gene (reference sequence).

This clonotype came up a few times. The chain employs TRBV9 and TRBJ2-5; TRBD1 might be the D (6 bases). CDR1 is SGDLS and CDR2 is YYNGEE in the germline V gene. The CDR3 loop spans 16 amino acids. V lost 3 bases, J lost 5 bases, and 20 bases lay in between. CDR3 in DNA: TGTGCCAGCAGCGAGGGGCAGGGGAGAGTTGGGGAGACCCAGTACTTC. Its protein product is CASSEGQGRVGETQYF.

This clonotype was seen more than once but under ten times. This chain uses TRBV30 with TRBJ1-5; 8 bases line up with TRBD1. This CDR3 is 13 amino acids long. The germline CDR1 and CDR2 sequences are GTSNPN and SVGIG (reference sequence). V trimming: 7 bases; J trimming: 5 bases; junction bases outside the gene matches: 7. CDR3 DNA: TGTGCCTCTCAAGGACAGGGCGATCAGCCCCAGCATTTT. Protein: CASQGQGDQPQHF.

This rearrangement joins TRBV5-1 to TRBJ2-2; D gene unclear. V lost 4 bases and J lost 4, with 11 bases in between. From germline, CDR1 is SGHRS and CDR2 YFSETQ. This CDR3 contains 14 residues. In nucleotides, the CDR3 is TGCGCCAGCAGCAACCTACAGAGCACCGGGGAGCTGTTTTTT. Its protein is CASSNLQSTGELFF.

The DNA of the CDR3 is TGCGCCAGCAGCTTGGGAGTCGGCGGCGGGGGGGCGAGTGAGACCCAGTACTTC. This gives the protein CASSLGVGGGGASETQYF. The rearrangement links TRBV5-1 to TRBJ2-5, with 9 bases fitting TRBD2. The CDR3 length is 18 residues. Germline assignment: CDR1 SGHRS and CDR2 YFSETQ. Trimming cost V 0 bases and J 5 bases; bases outside gene matches: 14.

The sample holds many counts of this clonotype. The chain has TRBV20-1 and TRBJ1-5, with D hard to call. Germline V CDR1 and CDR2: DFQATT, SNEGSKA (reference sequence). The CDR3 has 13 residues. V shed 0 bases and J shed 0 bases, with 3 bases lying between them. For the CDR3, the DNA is TGCAGTGCTAGAGACGGTAGCAATCAGCCCCAGCATTTT. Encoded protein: CSARDGSNQPQHF.

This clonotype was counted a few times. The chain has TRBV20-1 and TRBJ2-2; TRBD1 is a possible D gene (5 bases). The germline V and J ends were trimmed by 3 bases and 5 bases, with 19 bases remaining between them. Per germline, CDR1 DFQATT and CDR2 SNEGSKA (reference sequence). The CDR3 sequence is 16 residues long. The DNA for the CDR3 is TGCAGTGCTAGCTCTCGGCAGGGATTTAAAACCGGGGAGCTGTTTTTT. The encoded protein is CSASSRQGFKTGELFF.

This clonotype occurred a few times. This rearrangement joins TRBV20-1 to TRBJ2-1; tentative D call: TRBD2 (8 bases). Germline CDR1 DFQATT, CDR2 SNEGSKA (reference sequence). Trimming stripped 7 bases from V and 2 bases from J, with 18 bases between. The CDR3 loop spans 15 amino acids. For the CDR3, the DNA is TGCAGTGTCTCGGGGACAGCGGGGGCCTACAATGAGCAGTTCTTC. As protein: CSVSGTAGAYNEQFF.

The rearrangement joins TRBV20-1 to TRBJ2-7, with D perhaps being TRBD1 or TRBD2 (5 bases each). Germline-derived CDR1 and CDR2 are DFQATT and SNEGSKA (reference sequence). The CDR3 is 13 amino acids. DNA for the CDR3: TGCAATGCTAGGGACCCCGATTCCTACGAGCAGTACGTC. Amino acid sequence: CNARDPDSYEQYV.

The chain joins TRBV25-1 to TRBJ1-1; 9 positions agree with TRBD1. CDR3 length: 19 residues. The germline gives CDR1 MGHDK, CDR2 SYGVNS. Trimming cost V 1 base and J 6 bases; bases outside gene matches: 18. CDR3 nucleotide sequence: TGTGCCAGCAGTGAATGGGGGATGGTAGGACAGGGGTTTTTGCCTGAAGCTTTCTTT. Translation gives CASSEWGMVGQGFLPEAFF.

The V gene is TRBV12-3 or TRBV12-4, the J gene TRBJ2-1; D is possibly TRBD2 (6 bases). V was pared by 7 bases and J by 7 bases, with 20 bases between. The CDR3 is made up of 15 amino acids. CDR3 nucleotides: TGTGCCAGCACCCTACGACTAGTGGGGGTTAATGAGCAGTTCTTC. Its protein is CASTLRLVGVNEQFF.

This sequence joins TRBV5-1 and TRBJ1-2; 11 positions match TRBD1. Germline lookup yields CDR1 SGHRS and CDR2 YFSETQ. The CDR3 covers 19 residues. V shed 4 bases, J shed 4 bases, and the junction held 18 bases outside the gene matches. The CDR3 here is CASSPAVLDRGPKIYGYTF. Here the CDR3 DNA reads TGCGCCAGCAGCCCAGCGGTGTTGGACAGGGGGCCGAAGATCTATGGCTACACCTTC. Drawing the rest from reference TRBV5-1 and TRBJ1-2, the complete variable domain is KAGVTQTPRYLIKTRGQQVTLSCSPISGHRSVSWYQQTPGQGLQFLFEYFSETQRNKGNFPGRFSGRQFSNSRSEMNVSTLELGDSALYLCASSPAVLDRGPKIYGYTFGSGTRLTVV.

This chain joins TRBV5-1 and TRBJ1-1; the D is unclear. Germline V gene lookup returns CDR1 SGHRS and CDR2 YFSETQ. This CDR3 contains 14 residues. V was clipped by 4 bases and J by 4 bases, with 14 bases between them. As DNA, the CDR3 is TGCGCCAGCAGCCTGGACGGGATGGGCACTGAAGCTTTCTTT. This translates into CASSLDGMGTEAFF.

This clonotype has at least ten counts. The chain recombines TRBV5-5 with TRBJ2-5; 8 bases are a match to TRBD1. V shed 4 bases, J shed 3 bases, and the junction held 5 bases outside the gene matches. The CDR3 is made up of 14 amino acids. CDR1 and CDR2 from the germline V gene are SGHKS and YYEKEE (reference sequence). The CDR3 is CASSRTGSEETQYF. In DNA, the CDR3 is TGTGCCAGCAGCCGGACAGGGAGCGAAGAGACCCAGTACTTC.

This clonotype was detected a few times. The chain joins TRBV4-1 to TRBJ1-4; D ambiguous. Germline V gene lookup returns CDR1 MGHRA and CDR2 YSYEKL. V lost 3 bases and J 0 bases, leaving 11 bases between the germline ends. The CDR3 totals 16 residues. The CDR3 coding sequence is TGCGCCAGCAGCCACGATTACACCTCAACTAATGAAAAACTGTTTTTT. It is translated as CASSHDYTSTNEKLFF.

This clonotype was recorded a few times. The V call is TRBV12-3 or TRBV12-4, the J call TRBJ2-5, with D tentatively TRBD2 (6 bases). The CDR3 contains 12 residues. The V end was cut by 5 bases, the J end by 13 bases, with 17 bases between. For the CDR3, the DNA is TGTGCCAGCAGTCAAGGGACTTCGGAAACGTACTTC. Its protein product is CASSQGTSETYF.

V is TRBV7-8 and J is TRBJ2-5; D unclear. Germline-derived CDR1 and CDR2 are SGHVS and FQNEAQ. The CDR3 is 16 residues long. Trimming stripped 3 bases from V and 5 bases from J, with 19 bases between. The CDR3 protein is CASSFIPLKVGETQYF. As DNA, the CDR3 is TGTGCCAGCAGCTTTATTCCTCTTAAAGTGGGGGAGACCCAGTACTTC. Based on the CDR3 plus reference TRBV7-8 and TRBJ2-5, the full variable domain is GAGVSQSPRYKVAKRGQDVALRCDPISGHVSLFWYQQALGQGPEFLTYFQNEAQLDKSGLPSDRFFAERPEGSVSTLKIQRTQQEDSAVYLCASSFIPLKVGETQYFGPGTRLLVL.

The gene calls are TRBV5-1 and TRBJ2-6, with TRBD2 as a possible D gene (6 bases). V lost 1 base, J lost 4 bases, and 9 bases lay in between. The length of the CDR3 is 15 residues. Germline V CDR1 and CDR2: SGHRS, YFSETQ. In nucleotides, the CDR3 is TGCGCCAGCAGCTTGAGCCGGGGGGGGGCCAACGTCCTGACTTTC. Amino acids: CASSLSRGGANVLTF.

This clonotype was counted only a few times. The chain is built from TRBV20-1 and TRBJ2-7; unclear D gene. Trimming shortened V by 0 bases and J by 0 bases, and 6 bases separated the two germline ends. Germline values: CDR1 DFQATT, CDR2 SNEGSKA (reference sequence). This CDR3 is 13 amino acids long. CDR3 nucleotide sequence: TGCAGTGCTAGAGAAGGCGGCTCCTACGAGCAGTACGTC. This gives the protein CSAREGGSYEQYV.

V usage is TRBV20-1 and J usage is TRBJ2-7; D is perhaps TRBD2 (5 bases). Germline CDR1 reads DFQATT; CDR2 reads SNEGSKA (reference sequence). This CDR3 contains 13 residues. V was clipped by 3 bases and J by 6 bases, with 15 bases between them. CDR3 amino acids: CSARDPSSSEQYV. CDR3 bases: TGCAGTGCTAGGGACCCCTCTAGCTCCGAGCAGTACGTC.

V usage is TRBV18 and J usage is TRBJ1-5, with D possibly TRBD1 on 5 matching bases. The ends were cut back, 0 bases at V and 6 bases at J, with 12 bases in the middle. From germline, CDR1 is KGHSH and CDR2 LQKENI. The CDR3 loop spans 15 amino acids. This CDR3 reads CASSPPPGLGQPQHF. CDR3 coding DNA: TGTGCCAGCTCACCACCCCCAGGGCTGGGTCAGCCCCAGCATTTT.

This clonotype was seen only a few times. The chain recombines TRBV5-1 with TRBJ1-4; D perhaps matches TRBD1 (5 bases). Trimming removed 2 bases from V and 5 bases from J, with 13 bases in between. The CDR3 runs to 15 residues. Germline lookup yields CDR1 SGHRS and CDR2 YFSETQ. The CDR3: CASSLGGEGNEKLFF. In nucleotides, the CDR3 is TGCGCCAGCAGCTTAGGTGGGGAGGGGAATGAAAAACTGTTTTTT.

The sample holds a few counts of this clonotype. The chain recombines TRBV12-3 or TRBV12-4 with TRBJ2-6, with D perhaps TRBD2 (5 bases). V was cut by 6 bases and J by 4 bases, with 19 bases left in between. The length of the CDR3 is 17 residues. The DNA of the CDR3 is TGTGCCAGCAGCCTCCCCTCGGGGTCCCGAGGGGCCAACGTCCTGACTTTC. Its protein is CASSLPSGSRGANVLTF.

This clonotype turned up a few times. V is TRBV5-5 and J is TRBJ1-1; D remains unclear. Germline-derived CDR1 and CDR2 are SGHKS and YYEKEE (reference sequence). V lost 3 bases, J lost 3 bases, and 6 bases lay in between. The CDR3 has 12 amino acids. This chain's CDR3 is CASSSEYTEAFF. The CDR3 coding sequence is TGTGCCAGCAGCTCCGAATACACTGAAGCTTTCTTT.

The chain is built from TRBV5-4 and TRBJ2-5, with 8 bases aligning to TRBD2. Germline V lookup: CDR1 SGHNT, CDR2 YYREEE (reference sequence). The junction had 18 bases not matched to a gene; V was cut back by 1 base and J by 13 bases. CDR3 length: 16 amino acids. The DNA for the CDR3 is TGTGCCAGCAGCTTGTCGGCGTCCGGACTAGCAGCCATTTGGTACTTC. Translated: CASSLSASGLAAIWYF.